These 20 T cell receptor beta chains came from one sample sequenced in a study of OX40 agonist ivuxolimab in advanced cancers. The protocol was immunoSEQ multiplex PCR, while the TCRdb copy is restricted to in-frame clones and leaves out a portion. The data contain about 24,000 clones, 80% to 90% of them singletons. The material sequenced was CD4+ or CD8+ T cells sorted from blood, taken in a trial of the OX40 agonist ivuxolimab. The receptors were sampled from an adult with an advanced solid tumor such as melanoma, head and neck, liver or kidney cancer.

This clone turned up a few times. The V call is TRBV4-1, the J call TRBJ1-6, with 7 nucleotides matching TRBD1. The CDR3 covers 15 residues. The germline V gene has CDR1 MGHRA and CDR2 YSYEKL. The junction had 9 bases not matched to a gene; V was cut back by 4 bases and J by 9 bases. CDR3 in amino acids: CASSLDRAGSSPLHF. In nucleotides, the CDR3 is TGCGCCAGCAGCCTCGACAGGGCCGGGAGTTCACCCCTCCACTTT.

This clone was seen once. The chain uses TRBV6-6 and TRBJ2-7; D is unclear. Trimming left V 2 bases short and J 9 bases short, with 5 bases between. This CDR3 contains 10 residues. CDR1 and CDR2 from the germline V gene are MNHNY and SVGAGI (reference sequence). The CDR3 loop is CASSYPVQYF. The DNA for the CDR3 is TGTGCCAGCAGTTACCCCGTGCAGTACTTC.

The gene calls are TRBV6-5 and TRBJ1-1; D perhaps matches TRBD1 (5 bases). The CDR3 loop spans 13 amino acids. Germline V CDR1 and CDR2: MNHEY, SVGAGI. Trimming took off 6 bases at V and 10 bases at J, with 18 bases between the two ends. In DNA form, the CDR3 reads TGTGCCAGCAGGAACTTTGGGGCAAGGGGAGCTTTCTTT. Its protein product is CASRNFGARGAFF.

The genes are TRBV11-2 and TRBJ2-3, with 9 nucleotides matching TRBD2. V lost 4 bases to trimming and J lost 0 bases; unmatched junction nucleotides: 5. This CDR3 region has 16 residues. From germline, CDR1 is SGHAT and CDR2 FQNNGV. In DNA form, the CDR3 reads TGTGCCAGCAGCTCTTGGACTAGCGAGAGCACAGATACGCAGTATTTT. Translation: CASSSWTSESTDTQYF.

The V gene is TRBV4-2, the J gene TRBJ1-2; 11 positions agree with TRBD1. From germline, CDR1 is LGHNA and CDR2 YNFKEQ. V lost 3 bases, J lost 5 bases, and 11 bases stayed unmatched. The CDR3 loop spans 17 amino acids. The CDR3 sequence: CASSHPSRGTGGYGYTF. CDR3 nucleotides: TGTGCCAGCAGCCATCCTTCCCGCGGGACAGGGGGTTATGGCTACACCTTC.

V is TRBV11-2 and J is TRBJ2-3; D is uncertain. Deletions cut 5 bases from V and 2 bases from J, with 14 bases between. This CDR3 has 15 amino acids. Per germline, CDR1 SGHAT and CDR2 FQNNGV. The CDR3 coding sequence is TGTGCCAGCAGCCCCAGCCCGAAACACACAGATACGCAGTATTTT. Its protein product is CASSPSPKHTDTQYF. Full variable domain (rest looked up from reference TRBV11-2 and TRBJ2-3): EAGVAQSPRYKIIEKRQSVAFWCNPISGHATLYWYQQILGQGPKLLIQFQNNGVVDDSQLPKDRFSAERLKGVDSTLKIQPAKLEDSAVYLCASSPSPKHTDTQYFGPGTRLTVL.

Judged by abundance, this clone is medium-sized. J is TRBJ1-5 and V is TRBV9, with TRBD1 matching over 11 bases. Looked up from germline, CDR1 is SGDLS and CDR2 is YYNGEE. The CDR3 has 16 residues. The trim removed 3 bases at V and 3 bases at J, leaving 5 bases unmatched. The CDR3 here is CASSAGTGGINQPQHF. CDR3 in DNA: TGTGCCAGCAGCGCCGGGACAGGGGGGATCAATCAGCCCCAGCATTTT. Full variable domain (rest looked up from reference TRBV9 and TRBJ1-5): DSGVTQTPKHLITATGQRVTLRCSPRSGDLSVYWYQQSLDQGLQFLIQYYNGEERAKGNILERFSAQQFPDLHSELNLSSLELGDSALYFCASSAGTGGINQPQHFGDGTRLSIL.

The gene calls are TRBV30 and TRBJ2-7; TRBD2 might be the D (6 bases). Germline CDR1 is GTSNPN and CDR2 is SVGIG (reference sequence). Trimming took off 5 bases at V and 2 bases at J, with 16 bases between the two ends. The CDR3 extends over 14 amino acids. Here the CDR3 reads CAWARAAGPYEQYF. CDR3 nucleotides: TGTGCCTGGGCCCGGGCCGCGGGGCCCTACGAGCAGTACTTC.

This chain connects TRBV29-1 to TRBJ2-3; D is unclear. This CDR3 contains 11 residues. V lost 5 bases and J lost 3, with 6 bases in between. Germline V CDR1 and CDR2: SQVTM, ANQGSEA. CDR3 region: CSVTETDTQYF. In DNA, the CDR3 is TGCAGCGTTACGGAGACAGATACGCAGTATTTT.

V usage is TRBV18 and J usage is TRBJ1-1; D uncertain. The CDR3 spans 12 residues. Germline CDR1 is KGHSH and CDR2 is LQKENI. Trimming took off 3 bases at V and 1 base at J, with 3 bases between the two ends. The chain's CDR3 is CASSPQNTEAFF. The CDR3 DNA sequence: TGTGCCAGCTCACCCCAGAACACTGAAGCTTTCTTT. The variable domain in full, with the rest retrieved from reference TRBV18 and TRBJ1-1, is NAGVMQNPRHLVRRRGQEARLRCSPMKGHSHVYWYRQLPEEGLKFMVYLQKENIIDESGMPKERFSAEFPKEGPSILRIQQVVRGDSAAYFCASSPQNTEAFFGQGTRLTVV.

The chain combines TRBV28 with TRBJ1-1; D might be TRBD1 (6 bases). Trimming left V 3 bases short and J 5 bases short, with 19 bases between. CDR3 length: 16 amino acids. CDR1 MDHEN and CDR2 SYDVKM come from the germline V gene. CDR3 in DNA: TGTGCCAGCAGTTTTGGGGGGGCGGGTATCTCGACTGAAGCTTTCTTT. The encoded protein is CASSFGGAGISTEAFF.

The chain couples TRBV6-5 to TRBJ1-1; a weak D match, TRBD1 (5 bases). The V end was cut by 5 bases, the J end by 8 bases, with 12 bases between. The germline gives CDR1 MNHEY, CDR2 SVGAGI. The CDR3 has 12 residues. CDR3 amino acids: CASSDEWGEAFF. The CDR3 DNA reads TGTGCCAGCAGTGACGAATGGGGCGAAGCTTTCTTT.

The chain links TRBV11-2 to TRBJ1-2, with no clear D. Germline V gene sequence: CDR1 SGHAT, CDR2 FQNNGV. This CDR3 region has 13 residues. V was clipped by 2 bases and J by 10 bases, with 14 bases between them. CDR3 residues: CASSLSSSSPYTF. For the CDR3, the DNA is TGTGCCAGCAGCTTATCCAGCTCGAGCCCCTACACCTTC.

The V call is TRBV10-2, the J call TRBJ2-7; 7 bases map to TRBD2. The V gene end was trimmed by 5 bases and the J gene end by 4 bases; junction bases not matched to a gene: 5. The germline CDR1 and CDR2 sequences are WSHSY and SAAADI. CDR3 length: 13 amino acids. CDR3 region: CASSPGLDYEQYF. The CDR3 DNA is TGCGCCAGCAGTCCCGGACTAGATTACGAGCAGTACTTC.

V usage is TRBV28 and J usage is TRBJ1-2; 10 bases match TRBD1. The CDR3 covers 15 residues. Losses at the gene ends were 6 bases for V and 14 bases for J; bases not matched to a gene: 18. Germline CDR1 and CDR2: MDHEN and SYDVKM. CDR3 protein: CASSPQGTGDNYPTF. DNA for the CDR3: TGTGCCAGCAGCCCTCAGGGGACAGGGGACAATTACCCTACCTTC.

This clone was observed a single time. This chain connects TRBV6-1 to TRBJ2-7, with 8 bases matching TRBD2. V lost 1 base, J lost 6 bases, and 5 bases stayed unmatched. The CDR3 consists of 14 residues. The germline V gene has CDR1 MNHNS and CDR2 SASEGT. CDR3 amino acids: CASSEEGTSFEQYF. CDR3 bases: TGTGCCAGCAGTGAAGAAGGGACTAGTTTCGAGCAGTACTTC.

This clone was seen just once. The chain joins TRBV7-6 to TRBJ2-3, with 10 bases that match TRBD2. Germline V CDR1 and CDR2: SGHVS, FNYEAQ. Trimming cost V 5 bases and J 1 base; bases outside gene matches: 12. The CDR3 is 18 amino acids. The CDR3 DNA reads TGTGCCAGCAGCCAGACGCCAGCGGGAGGGCCCGGCACAGATACGCAGTATTTT. It yields the protein CASSQTPAGGPGTDTQYF.

The genes are TRBV6-6 and TRBJ2-5; TRBD2 aligns across 8 bases. Germline CDR1 reads MNHNY; CDR2 reads SVGAGI (reference sequence). The trim removed 7 bases at V and 5 bases at J, leaving 9 bases unmatched. The CDR3 runs 14 residues. The CDR3 reads CASTRVAGIETQYF. CDR3 coding DNA: TGTGCCAGCACCCGCGTAGCGGGAATCGAGACCCAGTACTTC.

V usage is TRBV19 and J usage is TRBJ1-2, with D hard to call. The CDR3 has 13 amino acids. Trimming took 3 bases from V and 6 from J, leaving 11 bases between them. Germline-derived CDR1 and CDR2 are LNHDA and SQIVND (reference sequence). CDR3 in DNA: TGTGCCAGTAGTATGTCGGCATCTCATGGCTACACCTTC. Protein: CASSMSASHGYTF.

This sequence joins TRBV29-1 and TRBJ1-1; TRBD1 is a possible D gene (6 bases). Trimming cost V 7 bases and J 1 base, with 19 bases left between them. CDR3 length equals 15 residues. From germline, CDR1 is SQVTM and CDR2 ANQGSEA. CDR3: CSANKPGQTNTEAFF. CDR3 DNA: TGCAGCGCCAATAAGCCGGGACAAACGAACACTGAAGCTTTCTTT.